This entry lists 25 T cell receptor beta chains sequenced from one sample in a study of shared clonotypes between healthy human individuals. Sequenced by immunoSEQ multiplex PCR; TCRdb stores in-frame clones only, minus some. This sample has some 79,000 clones; around 57% occur once, and the top ten carry roughly 49%. The sequencing input was memory CD8+ T cells sorted from blood. Sample subset: CD45RO+ cells pooled with CCR7-negative TemRA cells. The receptors originated from a man between 25 and 39 years old in good health.

This chain joins TRBV5-1 and TRBJ2-7; 8 bases agree with TRBD2. Germline-derived CDR1 and CDR2 are SGHRS and YFSETQ. V lost 3 bases, J lost 3 bases, and 14 bases stayed unmatched. This CDR3 region has 17 residues. CDR3 sequence reads: CASSWGLKVAGNYEQYF. As DNA, the CDR3 is TGCGCCAGCAGCTGGGGTCTGAAGGTAGCGGGAAACTACGAGCAGTACTTC.

This chain connects TRBV6-1 to TRBJ2-7; tentative D call: TRBD2 (5 bases). The ends were cut back, 6 bases at V and 4 bases at J, with 16 bases in the middle. CDR1 MNHNS and CDR2 SASEGT come from the germline V gene. This CDR3 contains 14 residues. CDR3 residues: CASSPGIIEYEQYF. The CDR3 region has the DNA TGTGCCAGCAGCCCGGGAATCATCGAGTACGAGCAGTACTTC.

This clone was seen many times. The CDR3 coding sequence is TGTGCCAGCAGTGATGCTGCGGCAGGGGATCAGCCCCAGCATTTT. It encodes CASSDAAAGDQPQHF. This chain links TRBV6-1 with TRBJ1-5; a weak D match, TRBD1 (6 bases). Trimming removed 3 bases from V and 5 bases from J, with 14 bases in between. The CDR3 is made up of 15 amino acids. CDR1 is MNHNS and CDR2 is SASEGT in the germline V gene.

As to this clone: Other DNA sequences of this sample code for an identical CDR3. V and J are TRBV28 and TRBJ2-7; D ambiguous. In germline, CDR1 is MDHEN, CDR2 SYDVKM. This CDR3 is 12 amino acids long. Trimming took 3 bases from V and 3 from J, leaving 6 bases between them. The CDR3 DNA reads as TGTGCCAGCAGTTTCACGGACTACGAGCAGTACTTC. Encoded protein: CASSFTDYEQYF.

This clone showed up just once. V gene TRBV15 combines with J gene TRBJ2-6; 10 bases map to TRBD2. J gave up 0 bases and V 0 bases, and 14 bases lay outside the gene matches. Germline V gene sequence: CDR1 LNHNV, CDR2 YYDKDF (reference sequence). The CDR3 runs 22 residues. This CDR3 reads CATSRDLVTSGIPDSGANVLTF. DNA of the CDR3: TGTGCCACCAGCAGAGATCTGGTAACTAGCGGGATCCCGGACTCTGGGGCCAACGTCCTGACTTTC.

There are a few counts of this clone. The V gene is TRBV4-3, the J gene TRBJ2-4; 7 bases agree with TRBD1. Germline CDR1 reads LGHNA; CDR2 reads YSLEER. This CDR3 comprises 16 residues. The ends lost 0 bases at V and 7 bases at J; junction bases unmatched: 9. Written as DNA, the CDR3 is TGCGCCAGCAGCCAAGACCCTACCGGGACAGTCAACATTCAGTACTTC. Translation gives CASSQDPTGTVNIQYF.

The chain carries TRBV29-1 and TRBJ2-1; TRBD1 agrees at 7 bases. CDR3 length equals 13 residues. CDR1 is SQVTM and CDR2 is ANQGSEA in the germline V gene. With V trimmed by 7 bases and J by 8 bases, 11 bases remained unmatched. The chain's CDR3 is CSAPALGGHEQFF. In DNA, the CDR3 is TGCAGCGCCCCGGCCTTAGGGGGCCATGAGCAGTTCTTC.

V usage is TRBV9 and J usage is TRBJ2-3; 10 bases are shared with TRBD2. The V gene end was trimmed by 3 bases and the J gene end by 6 bases; junction bases not matched to a gene: 10. Germline CDR1 reads SGDLS; CDR2 reads YYNGEE. The CDR3 is 16 amino acids. The CDR3 protein is CASSGSGLAVADTQYF. The CDR3 nucleotides are TGTGCCAGCAGCGGGTCTGGACTAGCGGTGGCGGATACGCAGTATTTT.

This chain uses TRBV29-1 with TRBJ2-7; 9 bases fit TRBD2. This CDR3 has 14 amino acids. Germline CDR1 is SQVTM and CDR2 is ANQGSEA. Unmatched junction bases numbered 11, after V lost 5 bases and J lost 6 bases. For the CDR3, the DNA is TGCAGCGTTCTGGAGCGGGAGGTCTGGAGCGAGCAGTACTTC. Translation gives CSVLEREVWSEQYF.

This clone was counted only a few times. V and J are TRBV28 and TRBJ2-5, with 7 bases that match TRBD2. V shed 10 bases and J 5 bases; nucleotides not matched to a gene: 13. This CDR3 contains 14 residues. Germline V gene lookup returns CDR1 MDHEN and CDR2 SYDVKM. CDR3 bases: TGTGCCACCCAAGCGGGAAGGGGTTGGGAGACCCAGTACTTC. This gives the protein CATQAGRGWETQYF. The variable domain in full, with the rest retrieved from reference TRBV28 and TRBJ2-5, is DVKVTQSSRYLVKRTGEKVFLECVQDMDHENMFWYRQDPGLGLRLIYFSYDVKMKEKGDIPEGYSVSREKKERFSLILESASTNQTSMYLCATQAGRGWETQYFGPGTRLLVL.

V is TRBV7-6 and J is TRBJ1-1; 7 bases fit TRBD1. This CDR3 has 14 residues. The J segment lost 1 base and the V segment lost 5 bases, leaving 4 bases of the junction unmatched. Germline V lookup: CDR1 SGHVS, CDR2 FNYEAQ. The CDR3 sequence is CASSPRTGNTEAFF. DNA for the CDR3: TGTGCCAGCAGCCCCAGGACAGGGAACACTGAAGCTTTCTTT.

The chain couples TRBV13 to TRBJ2-1; the match to TRBD2 covers 9 bases. The V gene's germline CDR1 is PRHDT and CDR2 FYEKMQ (reference sequence). CDR3 length: 16 residues. After removal of 6 bases from V and 0 bases from J, the junction contained 6 bases not matched to a gene. CDR3 sequence reads: CASSPNSGSSYNEQFF. The CDR3 coding sequence is TGTGCCAGCAGTCCCAATAGCGGGAGCTCCTACAATGAGCAGTTCTTC.

The chain is built from TRBV27 and TRBJ2-2, with TRBD1 matching 7 bases. The CDR3 is made up of 16 amino acids. The germline V gene encodes CDR1 MNHEY and CDR2 SMNVEV (reference sequence). Unmatched junction bases numbered 11, after V lost 5 bases and J lost 5 bases. CDR3 DNA sequence: TGTGCCAGCAGTCCTTACCGGACAGGCGGAACCGGGGAGCTGTTTTTT. Translating gives CASSPYRTGGTGELFF.

The chain links TRBV30 to TRBJ1-1, with no clear D. Per germline, CDR1 GTSNPN and CDR2 SVGIG (reference sequence). The CDR3 is made up of 17 amino acids. Trimming removed 0 bases from V and 1 base from J, with 18 bases in between. The CDR3 loop reads CAWSVPVLTSANTEAFF. CDR3 DNA: TGTGCCTGGAGTGTTCCGGTCCTAACCTCGGCGAACACTGAAGCTTTCTTT.

This chain joins TRBV2 and TRBJ2-1; D is ambiguous. The CDR3 totals 16 residues. V lost 5 bases and J 3 bases, leaving 17 bases between the germline ends. Germline CDR1 reads SNHLY; CDR2 reads FYNNEI. The CDR3 region has the DNA TGTGCCAGCAGTCATGGACCCGCAGGTATCTACAATGAGCAGTTCTTC. Translation gives CASSHGPAGIYNEQFF.

V and J are TRBV5-1 and TRBJ1-2; no firm D call. Trimming removed 4 bases from V and 3 bases from J, with 19 bases in between. The CDR3 extends over 16 amino acids. The V gene's germline CDR1 is SGHRS and CDR2 YFSETQ. CDR3 protein: CASSLTARGSDYGYTF. The CDR3 nucleotides are TGCGCCAGCAGCCTGACGGCTCGAGGGTCCGACTATGGCTACACCTTC.

This rearrangement joins TRBV5-1 to TRBJ2-7, with 7 bases matching TRBD1. This CDR3 is built from 13 residues. The V gene's germline CDR1 is SGHRS and CDR2 YFSETQ. V was pared by 8 bases and J by 1 base, with 6 bases of the junction left unmatched. The CDR3 sequence: CASRDSSSYEQYF. CDR3 coding DNA: TGCGCCAGTAGGGACAGTTCTTCCTACGAGCAGTACTTC.

The rearrangement uses TRBV2 and TRBJ2-3; no clear D gene. V lost 0 bases, J lost 0 bases, and 13 bases lay in between. The germline gives CDR1 SNHLY, CDR2 FYNNEI. The CDR3 consists of 17 residues. CDR3 residues: CASSEAQAGESTDTQYF. The CDR3 DNA reads as TGTGCCAGCAGTGAAGCTCAGGCAGGCGAGAGCACAGATACGCAGTATTTT.

This clone was seen at least ten times. The V call is TRBV29-1, the J call TRBJ1-1; 9 nucleotides match TRBD1. Germline trimming cut 7 bases from V and 3 bases from J; bases unmatched to any gene: 6. Germline values: CDR1 SQVTM, CDR2 ANQGSEA. The CDR3 runs 13 residues. CDR3 DNA: TGCAGCGGCGGACAGGGGCCGGACACTGAAGCTTTCTTT. Translation: CSGGQGPDTEAFF.

The V and J genes are TRBV4-2 and TRBJ2-1; 8 bases agree with TRBD2. The V and J ends lost 1 base and 6 bases, in that order; junction bases with no gene match: 14. The germline gives CDR1 LGHNA, CDR2 YNFKEQ. This CDR3 region has 18 residues. CDR3 nucleotide sequence: TGTGCCAGCAGCCAAGGGGGCGGGAGGCAGGGTGTGGCCAATGAGCAGTTCTTC. This sequence encodes CASSQGGGRQGVANEQFF.

This clone appeared a few times. The J gene is TRBJ2-1, the V gene TRBV4-1, with 11 bases fitting TRBD2. J lost 8 bases, V lost 0 bases, and 6 bases had no gene match. The CDR3 is 16 amino acids. Germline CDR1 is MGHRA and CDR2 is YSYEKL. The CDR3 DNA follows: TGCGCCAGCAGCCAAGACCAGGGGACTAGCGGTGATGAGCAGTTCTTC. Protein: CASSQDQGTSGDEQFF.

This clone has only one observation. The chain couples TRBV28 to TRBJ2-6; perhaps TRBD1 as D (5 bases). CDR1 and CDR2 from the germline V gene are MDHEN and SYDVKM. Deletions cut 9 bases from V and 0 bases from J, with 12 bases between. The CDR3 runs to 15 residues. In DNA, the CDR3 is TGTGCCAGTAGTAGAAGGGGCTCTGGGGCCAACGTCCTGACTTTC. Protein: CASSRRGSGANVLTF. The variable domain in full, completed from reference TRBV28 and TRBJ2-6, reads DVKVTQSSRYLVKRTGEKVFLECVQDMDHENMFWYRQDPGLGLRLIYFSYDVKMKEKGDIPEGYSVSREKKERFSLILESASTNQTSMYLCASSRRGSGANVLTFGAGSRLTVL.

The chain links TRBV7-6 to TRBJ2-2; D is perhaps TRBD1 or TRBD2 (6 bases each). CDR1 is SGHVS and CDR2 is FNYEAQ in the germline V gene. The CDR3 extends over 15 amino acids. Trimming shortened V by 4 bases and J by 4 bases, and 13 bases separated the two germline ends. CDR3 protein: CASSWGAASTGELFF. The CDR3 DNA is TGTGCCAGCAGCTGGGGGGCAGCGAGCACCGGGGAGCTGTTTTTT.

The V and J genes are TRBV30 and TRBJ2-1; D remains unclear. Trimming left V 0 bases short and J 5 bases short, with 20 bases between. This CDR3 contains 17 residues. Per the germline V gene, CDR1 is GTSNPN and CDR2 is SVGIG (reference sequence). The CDR3 reads CAWSVPDSPEINNEQFF. The CDR3 nucleotides are TGTGCCTGGAGTGTTCCCGACTCCCCGGAAATCAACAATGAGCAGTTCTTC.

The chain joins TRBV27 to TRBJ2-6; D uncertain. Germline V gives CDR1 MNHEY, CDR2 SMNVEV (reference sequence). Deletions cut 6 bases from V and 0 bases from J, with 3 bases between. The CDR3 covers 13 residues. The CDR3 reads CASSYSGANVLTF. In nucleotides, the CDR3 is TGTGCCAGCAGCTACTCTGGGGCCAACGTCCTGACTTTC.